This T cell receptor (beta chain) was identified during a study of blood T cell repertoires in COVID-19. Study background: Samples representing acute and convalescent COVID-19 were sourced from the United States, Italy and Spain. The cDNA or gDNA used as material had been derived from T cells, B-cell-depleted T cells, or PBMCs.

Original processing methods: From reference gene primer amplification, estimates of nucleated cell counts were derived. Repertoires were generated with immunoSEQ multiplex PCR, while TCRdb's copy carries only in-frame clones and drops some. The V and J calls and clone size are taken from that table; D and trimming were inferred from the DNA. The table records 200,000 or so clones, less than 90% of them present only once. Sequencing used peripheral blood. The receptor comes from a woman in her sixties who had recovered from COVID-19.

The CDR3 nucleotides read TGCGCCACCCCTGCGGGTTCCGACGGCACCGGGGAGCTGTTTTTT. Its translation is CATPAGSDGTGELFF. The chain carries TRBV5-1 and TRBJ2-2; maybe TRBD2 (5 bases). The V end lost 9 bases, the J end lost 4 bases, and 19 bases lay between the germline ends. Germline V CDR1 and CDR2: SGHRS, YFSETQ. The CDR3 is made up of 15 amino acids. Using reference TRBV5-1 and TRBJ2-2 for the parts outside the CDR3, the full variable domain is KAGVTQTPRYLIKTRGQQVTLSCSPISGHRSVSWYQQTPGQGLQFLFEYFSETQRNKGNFPGRFSGRQFSNSRSEMNVSTLELGDSALYLCATPAGSDGTGELFFGEGSRLTVL.